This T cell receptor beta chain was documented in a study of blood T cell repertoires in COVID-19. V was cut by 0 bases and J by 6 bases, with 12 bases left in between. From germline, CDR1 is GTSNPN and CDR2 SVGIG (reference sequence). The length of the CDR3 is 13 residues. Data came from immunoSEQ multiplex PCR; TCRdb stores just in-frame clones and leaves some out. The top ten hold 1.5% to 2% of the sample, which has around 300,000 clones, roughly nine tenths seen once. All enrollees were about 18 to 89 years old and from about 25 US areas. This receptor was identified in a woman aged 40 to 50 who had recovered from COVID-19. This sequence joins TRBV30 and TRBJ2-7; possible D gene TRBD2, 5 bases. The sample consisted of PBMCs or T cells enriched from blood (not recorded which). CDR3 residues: CAWSVLRELEQYF. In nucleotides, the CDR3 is TGTGCCTGGAGTGTACTCCGGGAACTCGAGCAGTACTTC. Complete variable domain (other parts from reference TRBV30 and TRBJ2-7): SQTIHQWPATLVQPVGSPLSLECTVEGTSNPNLYWYRQAAGRGLQLLFYSVGIGQISSEVPQNLSASRPQDRQFILSSKKLLLSDSGFYLCAWSVLRELEQYFGPGTRLTVT.